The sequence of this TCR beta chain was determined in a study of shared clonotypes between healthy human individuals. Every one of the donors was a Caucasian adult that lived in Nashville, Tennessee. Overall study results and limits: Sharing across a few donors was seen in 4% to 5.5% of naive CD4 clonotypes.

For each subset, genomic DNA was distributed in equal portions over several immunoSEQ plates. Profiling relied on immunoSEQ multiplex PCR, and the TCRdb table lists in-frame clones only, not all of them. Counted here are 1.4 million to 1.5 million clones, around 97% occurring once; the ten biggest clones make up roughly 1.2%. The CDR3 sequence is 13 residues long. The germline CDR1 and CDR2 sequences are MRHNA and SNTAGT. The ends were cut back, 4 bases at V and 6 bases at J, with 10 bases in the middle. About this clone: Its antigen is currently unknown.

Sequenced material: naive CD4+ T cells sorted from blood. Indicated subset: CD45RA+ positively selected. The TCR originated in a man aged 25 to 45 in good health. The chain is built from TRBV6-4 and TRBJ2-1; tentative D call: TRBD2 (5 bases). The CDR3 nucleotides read TGTGCCAGCAGTGGCTTACTAGGCAATGAGCAGTTCTTC. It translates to CASSGLLGNEQFF.